The 23 T cell receptor beta chains reported below all come from one sample, sequenced in a study of shared clonotypes between healthy human individuals. Profiling relied on immunoSEQ multiplex PCR, and the TCRdb table lists in-frame clones only, not all of them. There are more than 400,000 clones in the sample; approximately 95% occur only once, and about 0.059% lies in the top ten. Material for sequencing was naive CD4+ T cells sorted from blood. Regarding subset: CD45RA+ positively selected. The receptors here all came from a woman in her twenties or thirties in good health.

The chain is built from TRBV7-2 and TRBJ2-5; TRBD2 is a possible D gene (6 bases). Germline V lookup: CDR1 SGHTA, CDR2 FQGNSA. V lost 3 bases to trimming and J lost 3 bases, with 8 bases between them. The CDR3 is 13 residues long. CDR3 DNA: TGTGCCAGCAGCTTTTGGAGGGAAGAGACCCAGTACTTC. Translation gives CASSFWREETQYF.

The chain links TRBV5-4 to TRBJ1-3, with D possibly being TRBD1 (5 bases). Looked up from germline, CDR1 is SGHNT and CDR2 is YYREEE (reference sequence). This CDR3 is 14 amino acids long. The V end was cut by 5 bases, the J end by 4 bases, with 13 bases between. The CDR3, as DNA: TGTGCCAGCAGGGGGGAGCAGTTCGGAAACACCATATATTTT. Encoded protein: CASRGEQFGNTIYF.

The chain recombines TRBV10-1 with TRBJ2-3; D is possibly TRBD2 (6 bases). Trimming removed 0 bases at V and 2 bases at J, with 12 bases between. In germline, CDR1 is WNHNN, CDR2 SYGVQD (reference sequence). The CDR3 sequence is 16 residues long. For the CDR3, the DNA is TGCGCCAGCAGTGAGTCGGCGGGAATACACACAGATACGCAGTATTTT. Encoded protein: CASSESAGIHTDTQYF.

This clone was counted a single time. This chain joins TRBV9 and TRBJ2-7, with D uncertain. CDR3 length: 15 residues. Germline values: CDR1 SGDLS, CDR2 YYNGEE. V was shortened by 0 bases and J by 2 bases, with 12 bases between the two germline ends. The CDR3 DNA reads TGTGCCAGCAGCGTAGAAGATGTCCCCACCTACGAGCAGTACTTC. Amino acid sequence: CASSVEDVPTYEQYF.

The chain links TRBV28 to TRBJ2-5; TRBD2 aligns across 10 bases. The J call is in doubt because the DNA end fits TRBJ2-7 better. Germline V gene lookup returns CDR1 MDHEN and CDR2 SYDVKM. This CDR3 comprises 16 residues. Here the CDR3 DNA reads TGTGCCAGCAGTTTAGTCAGCGGGAGGGCCTGGTACGAGCAGTACTTC. It is translated as CASSLVSGRAWYEQYF.

This sequence joins TRBV5-8 and TRBJ1-1; 8 nucleotides agree with TRBD1. This CDR3 contains 16 residues. Trimming removed 3 bases from V and 4 bases from J; junction bases left unmatched: 11. CDR1 SGHTS and CDR2 YDEGEE come from the germline V gene. The CDR3 region is CASSWTTGAGGTEAFF. For the CDR3, the DNA is TGTGCCAGCAGCTGGACGACAGGGGCGGGCGGCACTGAAGCTTTCTTT.

V gene TRBV7-2 combines with J gene TRBJ2-7; 7 bases match TRBD2. The CDR3 spans 15 residues. Germline V gene lookup returns CDR1 SGHTA and CDR2 FQGNSA. The V segment lost 2 bases and the J segment 0 bases; nucleotides outside the gene matches: 4. The CDR3 sequence is CASSLSSGPSYEQYF. CDR3 nucleotides: TGTGCCAGCAGCTTAAGTAGCGGGCCCTCCTACGAGCAGTACTTC.

V usage is TRBV14 and J usage is TRBJ2-1, with D hard to call. The CDR3 extends over 14 amino acids. CDR1 SGHDN and CDR2 FVKESK come from the germline V gene. The V end was cut by 1 base, the J end by 7 bases, with 11 bases between. The CDR3 here is CASSQAQLWNEQFF. The CDR3 DNA reads TGTGCCAGCAGCCAAGCGCAACTTTGGAATGAGCAGTTCTTC.

The chain has TRBV28 and TRBJ2-1; 10 bases match TRBD2. The junction had 7 bases not matched to a gene; V was cut back by 7 bases and J by 7 bases. The CDR3 is made up of 14 amino acids. From germline, CDR1 is MDHEN and CDR2 SYDVKM. The CDR3 DNA is TGTGCCAGCACAGCTAGCGGGAGTTTAAATGAGCAGTTCTTC. The encoded protein is CASTASGSLNEQFF.

The DNA for the CDR3 is TGTGCCAGCAGCTTAGAGATACAAGGATTCTATGAGCAGTTCTTC. It is translated as CASSLEIQGFYEQFF. The chain is built from TRBV7-6 and TRBJ2-1, with unresolved D. Germline V gene data show CDR1 as SGHVS and CDR2 as FNYEAQ. The CDR3 is 15 amino acids. Trimming left V 1 base short and J 8 bases short, with 15 bases between.

This clone is a singleton in its sample. The rearrangement links TRBV19 to TRBJ2-5; 10 bases align to TRBD1. The length of the CDR3 is 15 residues. Germline CDR1 LNHDA, CDR2 SQIVND (reference sequence). CDR3 loop: CVFFSGTGAQETQYF. CDR3 nucleotides: TGTGTTTTCTTTTCCGGGACAGGGGCCCAAGAGACCCAGTACTTC.

The chain is built from TRBV9 and TRBJ2-3; the D is unclear. In germline, CDR1 is SGDLS, CDR2 YYNGEE. The CDR3 length is 13 residues. V was clipped by 6 bases and J by 2 bases, with 10 bases between them. For the CDR3, the DNA is TGTGCCAGCAAAAGGGTACCCACAGATACGCAGTATTTT. It translates to CASKRVPTDTQYF.

The CDR3 nucleotides read TGTGCCGGCGGGAAGCGAACCTATTATAGCAATCAGCCCCAGCATTTT. Residues: CAGGKRTYYSNQPQHF. This sequence joins TRBV28 and TRBJ1-5, with D hard to call. CDR3 length equals 16 residues. V was clipped by 11 bases and J by 0 bases, with 20 bases between them. Germline CDR1 reads MDHEN; CDR2 reads SYDVKM.

This clone was picked up one time. This CDR3 is CASSLYQGPGELFF. The CDR3 DNA follows: TGTGCCAGCAGTTTATATCAGGGCCCCGGGGAGCTGTTTTTT. The chain combines TRBV28 with TRBJ2-2; maybe TRBD1 (5 bases). Per the germline V gene, CDR1 is MDHEN and CDR2 is SYDVKM. Trimming shortened V by 1 base and J by 6 bases, and 9 bases separated the two germline ends. CDR3 size: 14 residues.

This chain links TRBV6-1 with TRBJ2-7; 10 nucleotides match TRBD1. The CDR3 covers 15 residues. J gave up 6 bases and V 2 bases, and 7 bases lay outside the gene matches. The germline V gene encodes CDR1 MNHNS and CDR2 SASEGT. Written as DNA, the CDR3 is TGTGCCAGCAGTGAAAAACGGGACAGGGGAGGCGAGCAGTACTTC. Residues: CASSEKRDRGGEQYF.

The chain links TRBV11-2 to TRBJ1-1; the D gene is possibly TRBD1 (5 bases). The CDR3 is 17 amino acids. The V gene lost 4 bases and the J gene lost 0 bases, with 18 bases spanning the gap. Germline values: CDR1 SGHAT, CDR2 FQNNGV. The CDR3: CASSSGRGGGLNTEAFF. CDR3 nucleotide sequence: TGTGCCAGCAGCTCCGGTCGGGGGGGAGGACTGAACACTGAAGCTTTCTTT.

The chain joins TRBV5-1 to TRBJ2-6; 8 positions match TRBD2. The CDR3 runs 14 residues. The V gene's germline CDR1 is SGHRS and CDR2 YFSETQ. V was pared by 6 bases and J by 2 bases, with 1 base of the junction left unmatched. CDR3 in amino acids: CASTLAAGANVLTF. CDR3 bases: TGCGCCAGCACACTAGCGGCTGGGGCCAACGTCCTGACTTTC.

The chain couples TRBV6-1 to TRBJ1-4; maybe TRBD1 (6 bases). V lost 0 bases to trimming and J lost 10 bases, with 12 bases between them. The CDR3 extends over 14 amino acids. Germline V gene lookup returns CDR1 MNHNS and CDR2 SASEGT. CDR3 sequence: CASSEAQGMGKLFF. The CDR3 DNA reads as TGTGCCAGCAGTGAAGCCCAGGGGATGGGAAAACTGTTTTTT.

V and J are TRBV6-5 and TRBJ2-3, with D possibly being TRBD1 (5 bases). The CDR3 runs 16 residues. Germline V gene lookup returns CDR1 MNHEY and CDR2 SVGAGI. V shed 3 bases and J shed 1 base, with 14 bases lying between them. The CDR3 sequence: CASSYGGHQGTDTQYF. The CDR3 DNA sequence: TGTGCCAGCAGTTATGGCGGACACCAAGGCACAGATACGCAGTATTTT.

The chain recombines TRBV29-1 with TRBJ2-5, with D perhaps TRBD2 (6 bases). The J call may be incorrect, as the DNA end agrees better with TRBJ2-7. The CDR3 contains 14 residues. Germline assignment: CDR1 SQVTM and CDR2 ANQGSEA. CDR3 region: CSVDPSGSTSEQYF. Here the CDR3 DNA reads TGCAGCGTTGACCCCAGCGGGTCCACGTCCGAGCAGTACTTC.

This clone occurred once. V usage is TRBV5-4 and J usage is TRBJ2-7; 11 bases are a match to TRBD1. CDR3 length: 14 amino acids. In germline, CDR1 is SGHNT, CDR2 YYREEE (reference sequence). After removal of 2 bases from V and 7 bases from J, the junction contained 5 bases not matched to a gene. CDR3 sequence (DNA): TGTGCCAGCAGCTTCAGGACAGGGGGCGGGGAGCAGTACTTC. This codes for CASSFRTGGGEQYF.

The V and J genes are TRBV19 and TRBJ1-1, with a possible D match to TRBD1 (6 bases). V was clipped by 9 bases and J by 0 bases, with 14 bases between them. Germline CDR1 is LNHDA and CDR2 is SQIVND (reference sequence). The CDR3 has 14 amino acids. The CDR3 here is CASQHRVMNTEAFF. The CDR3 DNA reads as TGTGCCAGCCAACACAGGGTCATGAACACTGAAGCTTTCTTT. The variable domain in full, with the rest retrieved from reference TRBV19 and TRBJ1-1, is DGGITQSPKYLFRKEGQNVTLSCEQNLNHDAMYWYRQDPGQGLRLIYYSQIVNDFQKGDIAEGYSVSREKKESFPLTVTSAQKNPTAFYLCASQHRVMNTEAFFGQGTRLTVV.

V gene TRBV19 combines with J gene TRBJ1-1; D gene ambiguous. The CDR3 length is 12 residues. Trimming shortened V by 5 bases and J by 1 base, and 5 bases separated the two germline ends. Germline assignment: CDR1 LNHDA and CDR2 SQIVND (reference sequence). This chain's CDR3 is CASSVSNTEAFF. In DNA, the CDR3 is TGTGCCAGTAGTGTGTCGAACACTGAAGCTTTCTTT.